This T cell receptor beta chain comes out of a study of beta chain features in type 1 diabetes. Study in general: The patients were much like the healthy donors in age, gender and cell yields.

The CDR3 runs 14 residues. Germline loops: CDR1 SQVTM, CDR2 ANQGSEA. The trim removed 4 bases at V and 6 bases at J, leaving 9 bases unmatched. Study-level points and caveats: For Type 1 diabetes patients, all four CD4+ subsets carried TCRB CDR3s that were moderately but significantly shorter. For patients, the naive, central memory and Treg TCRB repertoires appeared more alike than for healthy donors.

Populations isolated by sorting all had purity greater than 95%. This clone was counted between two and nine times. The target antigen is unknown. Expressed TCRB transcripts got sequenced, as all isolated RNA was reverse transcribed. The table came from immunoSEQ multiplex PCR; TCRdb's copy has only in-frame clones and leaves some out. The top ten hold less than 0.09% of the sample, which has some 240,000 clones, roughly 17% seen once. This clonotype was sampled from a man aged 30 to 39 with type 1 diabetes. This rearrangement joins TRBV29-1 to TRBJ2-1, with TRBD2 matching over 7 bases. Sequences were obtained from naive CD4+ T cells from blood. CDR3 bases: TGCAGCGTTGGTCTCCTAGCGGAGGCCAATGAGCAGTTCTTC. Translation gives CSVGLLAEANEQFF.